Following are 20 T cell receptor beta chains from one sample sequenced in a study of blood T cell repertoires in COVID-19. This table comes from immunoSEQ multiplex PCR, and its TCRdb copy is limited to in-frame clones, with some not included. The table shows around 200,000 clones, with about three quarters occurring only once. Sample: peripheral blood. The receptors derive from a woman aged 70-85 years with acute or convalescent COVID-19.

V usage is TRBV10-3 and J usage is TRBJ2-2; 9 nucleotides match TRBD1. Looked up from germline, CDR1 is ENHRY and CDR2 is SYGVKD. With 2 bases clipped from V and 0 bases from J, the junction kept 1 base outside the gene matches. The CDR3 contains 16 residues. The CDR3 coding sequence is TGTGCCATCAGTGAGGGGACAGGGACGAACACCGGGGAGCTGTTTTTT. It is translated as CAISEGTGTNTGELFF.

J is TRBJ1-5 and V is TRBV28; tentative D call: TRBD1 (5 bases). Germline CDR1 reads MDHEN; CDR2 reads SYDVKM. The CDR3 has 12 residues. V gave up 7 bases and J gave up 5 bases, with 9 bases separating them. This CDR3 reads CASNDSYQPQHF. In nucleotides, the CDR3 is TGTGCCAGCAATGACAGTTATCAGCCCCAGCATTTT.

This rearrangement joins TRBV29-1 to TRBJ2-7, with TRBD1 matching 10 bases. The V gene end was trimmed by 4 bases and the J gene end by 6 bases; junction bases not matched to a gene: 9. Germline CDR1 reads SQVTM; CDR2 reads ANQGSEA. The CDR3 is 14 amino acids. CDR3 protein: CSVGSSGTGAEQYF. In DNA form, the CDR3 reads TGCAGCGTTGGGTCAAGTGGGACAGGGGCCGAGCAGTACTTC.

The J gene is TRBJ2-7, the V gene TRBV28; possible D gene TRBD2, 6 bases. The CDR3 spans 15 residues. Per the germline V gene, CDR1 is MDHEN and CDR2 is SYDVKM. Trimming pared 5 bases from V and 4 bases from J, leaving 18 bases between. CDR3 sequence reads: CASSPTGSGKYEQYF. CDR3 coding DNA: TGTGCCAGCAGTCCCACAGGTAGCGGCAAATACGAGCAGTACTTC.

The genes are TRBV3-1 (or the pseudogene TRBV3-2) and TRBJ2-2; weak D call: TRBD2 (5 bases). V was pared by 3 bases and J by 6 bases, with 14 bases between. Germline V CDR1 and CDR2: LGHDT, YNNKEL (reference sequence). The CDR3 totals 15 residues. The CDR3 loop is CASSHAASRAGELFF. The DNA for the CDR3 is TGTGCCAGCAGCCACGCGGCTAGCCGAGCCGGGGAGCTGTTTTTT.

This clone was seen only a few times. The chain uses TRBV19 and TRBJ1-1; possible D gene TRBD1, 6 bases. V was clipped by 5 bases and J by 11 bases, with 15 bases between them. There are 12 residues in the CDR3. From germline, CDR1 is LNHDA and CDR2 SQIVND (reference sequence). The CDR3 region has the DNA TGTGCCAGTAGTGCCCGTCAGGGGTCCGCTTTCTTT. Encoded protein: CASSARQGSAFF.

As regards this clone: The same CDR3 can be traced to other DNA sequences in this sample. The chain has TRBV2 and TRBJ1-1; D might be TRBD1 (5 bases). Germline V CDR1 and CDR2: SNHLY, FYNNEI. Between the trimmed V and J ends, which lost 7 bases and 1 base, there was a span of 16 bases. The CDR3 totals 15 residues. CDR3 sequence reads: CASNGEGFANTEAFF. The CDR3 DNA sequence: TGTGCCAGCAATGGGGAGGGGTTCGCGAACACTGAAGCTTTCTTT.

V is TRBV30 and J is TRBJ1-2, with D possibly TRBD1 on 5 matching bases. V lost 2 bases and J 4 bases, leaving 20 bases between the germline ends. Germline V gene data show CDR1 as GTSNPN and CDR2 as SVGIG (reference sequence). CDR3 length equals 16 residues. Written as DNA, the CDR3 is TGTGCCTGGAGTTCAAGGTGGGGGGAATATAGCTATGGCTACACCTTC. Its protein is CAWSSRWGEYSYGYTF.

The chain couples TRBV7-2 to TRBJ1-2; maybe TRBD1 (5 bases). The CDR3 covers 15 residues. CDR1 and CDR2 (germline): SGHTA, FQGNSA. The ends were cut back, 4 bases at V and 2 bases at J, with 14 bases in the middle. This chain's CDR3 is CASSSRSGGNYGYTF. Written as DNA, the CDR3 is TGTGCCAGCAGCTCCCGGTCGGGGGGGAACTATGGCTACACCTTC.

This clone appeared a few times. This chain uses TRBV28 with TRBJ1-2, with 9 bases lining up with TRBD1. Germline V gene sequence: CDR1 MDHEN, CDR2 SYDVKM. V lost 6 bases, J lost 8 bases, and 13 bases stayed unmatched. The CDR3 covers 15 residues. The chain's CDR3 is CASRGEGTGSSGYTF. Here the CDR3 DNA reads TGTGCCAGCAGGGGCGAGGGGACAGGGAGTTCCGGCTACACCTTC.

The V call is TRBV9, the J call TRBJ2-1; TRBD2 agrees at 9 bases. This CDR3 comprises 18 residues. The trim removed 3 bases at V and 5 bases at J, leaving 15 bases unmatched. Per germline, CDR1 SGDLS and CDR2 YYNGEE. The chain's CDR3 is CASSGRKGTSGRNNEQFF. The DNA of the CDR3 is TGTGCCAGCAGCGGTAGGAAGGGTACTAGCGGGCGAAACAATGAGCAGTTCTTC.

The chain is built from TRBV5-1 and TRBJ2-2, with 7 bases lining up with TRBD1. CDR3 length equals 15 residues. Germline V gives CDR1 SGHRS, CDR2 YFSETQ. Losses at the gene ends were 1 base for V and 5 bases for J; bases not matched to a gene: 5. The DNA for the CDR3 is TGCGCCAGCAGCTTGATCGAGGGGGCGACCGGGGAGCTGTTTTTT. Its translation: CASSLIEGATGELFF.

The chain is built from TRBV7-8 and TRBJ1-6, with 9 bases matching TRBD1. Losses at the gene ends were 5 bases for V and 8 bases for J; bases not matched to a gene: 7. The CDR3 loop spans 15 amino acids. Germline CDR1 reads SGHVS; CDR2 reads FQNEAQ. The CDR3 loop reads CASSGRTGEYSPLHF. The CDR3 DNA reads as TGTGCCAGCAGCGGGAGGACAGGGGAGTATTCACCCCTCCACTTT.

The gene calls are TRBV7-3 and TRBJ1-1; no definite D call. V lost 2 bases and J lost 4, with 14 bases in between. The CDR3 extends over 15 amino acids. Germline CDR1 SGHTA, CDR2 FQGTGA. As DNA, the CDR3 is TGTGCCAGCAGCTTATTTGGACTCCCGGGCACTGAAGCTTTCTTT. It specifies CASSLFGLPGTEAFF.

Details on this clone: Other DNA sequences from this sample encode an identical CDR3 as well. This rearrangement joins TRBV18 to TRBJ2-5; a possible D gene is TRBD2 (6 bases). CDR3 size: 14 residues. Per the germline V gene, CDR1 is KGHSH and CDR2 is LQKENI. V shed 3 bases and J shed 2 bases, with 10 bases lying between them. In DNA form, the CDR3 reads TGTGCCAGCTCACCCCCCGGGACTCAAGAGACCCAGTACTTC. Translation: CASSPPGTQETQYF. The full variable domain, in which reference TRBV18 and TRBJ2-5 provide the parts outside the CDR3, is NAGVMQNPRHLVRRRGQEARLRCSPMKGHSHVYWYRQLPEEGLKFMVYLQKENIIDESGMPKERFSAEFPKEGPSILRIQQVVRGDSAAYFCASSPPGTQETQYFGPGTRLLVL.

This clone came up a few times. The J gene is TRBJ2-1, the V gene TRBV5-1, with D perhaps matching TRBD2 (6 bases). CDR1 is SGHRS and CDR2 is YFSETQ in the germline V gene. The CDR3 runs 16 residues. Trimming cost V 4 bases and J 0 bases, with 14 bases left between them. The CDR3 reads CASSPRVSGSYNEQFF. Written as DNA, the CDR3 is TGCGCCAGCAGCCCCCGGGTTAGCGGCTCCTACAATGAGCAGTTCTTC. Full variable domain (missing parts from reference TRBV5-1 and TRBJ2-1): KAGVTQTPRYLIKTRGQQVTLSCSPISGHRSVSWYQQTPGQGLQFLFEYFSETQRNKGNFPGRFSGRQFSNSRSEMNVSTLELGDSALYLCASSPRVSGSYNEQFFGPGTRLTVL.

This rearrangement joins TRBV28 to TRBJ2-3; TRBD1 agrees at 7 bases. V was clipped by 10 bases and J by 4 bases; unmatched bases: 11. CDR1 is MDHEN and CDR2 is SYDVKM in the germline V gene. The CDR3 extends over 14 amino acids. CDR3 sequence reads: CATSGGWGPDTQYF. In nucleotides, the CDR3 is TGTGCCACCTCAGGGGGTTGGGGCCCAGATACGCAGTATTTT.

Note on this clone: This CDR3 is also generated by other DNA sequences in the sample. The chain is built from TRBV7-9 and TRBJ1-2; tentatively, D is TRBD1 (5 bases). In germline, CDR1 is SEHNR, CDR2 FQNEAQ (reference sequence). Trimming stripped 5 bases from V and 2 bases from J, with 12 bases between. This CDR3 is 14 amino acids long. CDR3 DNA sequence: TGTGCCAGCAGCCGGGCGGGGGGGAACTATGGCTACACCTTC. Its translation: CASSRAGGNYGYTF.

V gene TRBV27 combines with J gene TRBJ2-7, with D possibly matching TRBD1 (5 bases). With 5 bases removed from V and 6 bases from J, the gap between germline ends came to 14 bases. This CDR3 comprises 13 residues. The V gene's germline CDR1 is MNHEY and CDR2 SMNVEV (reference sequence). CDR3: CASSPVRVGEQYF. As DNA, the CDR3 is TGTGCCAGCAGTCCGGTCAGGGTTGGCGAGCAGTACTTC.

The CDR3 DNA sequence: TGTGCCAGCTCACGGGGGTCGGACAGTCGCGAGCAGTACTTC. Translated: CASSRGSDSREQYF. The chain joins TRBV18 to TRBJ2-7; D might be TRBD1 (6 bases). With 4 bases removed from V and 6 bases from J, the gap between germline ends came to 16 bases. Germline CDR1 reads KGHSH; CDR2 reads LQKENI. There are 14 residues in the CDR3.